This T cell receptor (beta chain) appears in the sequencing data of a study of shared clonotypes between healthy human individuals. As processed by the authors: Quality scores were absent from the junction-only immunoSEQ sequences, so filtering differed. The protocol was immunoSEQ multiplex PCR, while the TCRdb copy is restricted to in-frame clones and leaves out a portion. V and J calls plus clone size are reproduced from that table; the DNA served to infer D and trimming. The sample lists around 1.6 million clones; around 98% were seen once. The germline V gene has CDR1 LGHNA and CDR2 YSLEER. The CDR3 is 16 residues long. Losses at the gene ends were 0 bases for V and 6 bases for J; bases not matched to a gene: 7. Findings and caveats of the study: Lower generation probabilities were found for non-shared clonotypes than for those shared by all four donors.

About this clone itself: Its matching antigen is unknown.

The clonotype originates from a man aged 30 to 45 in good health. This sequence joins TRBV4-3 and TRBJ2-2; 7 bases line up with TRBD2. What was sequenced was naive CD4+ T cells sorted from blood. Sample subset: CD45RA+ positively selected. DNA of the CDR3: TGCGCCAGCAGCCAAGATGCGGGAGCTCCCCCCGGGGAGCTGTTTTTT. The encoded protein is CASSQDAGAPPGELFF.